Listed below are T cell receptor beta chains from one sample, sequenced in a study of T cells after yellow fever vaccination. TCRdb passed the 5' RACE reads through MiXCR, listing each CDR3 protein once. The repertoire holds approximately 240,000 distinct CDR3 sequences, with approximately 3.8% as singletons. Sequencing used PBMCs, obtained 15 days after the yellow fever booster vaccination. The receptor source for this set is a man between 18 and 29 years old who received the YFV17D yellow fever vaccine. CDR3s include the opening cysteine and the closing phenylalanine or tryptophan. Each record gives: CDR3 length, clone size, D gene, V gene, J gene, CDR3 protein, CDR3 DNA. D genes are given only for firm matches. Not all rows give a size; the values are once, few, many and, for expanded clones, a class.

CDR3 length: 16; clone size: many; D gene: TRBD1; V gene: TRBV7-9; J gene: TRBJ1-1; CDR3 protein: CASSLESWGQGSEAFF; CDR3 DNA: TGTGCCAGCAGCTTAGAGAGTTGGGGACAGGGGTCTGAAGCTTTCTTT
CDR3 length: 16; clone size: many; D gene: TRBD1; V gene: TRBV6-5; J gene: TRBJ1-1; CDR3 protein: CASSNEAGGKDTEAFF; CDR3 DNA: TGTGCCAGCAGCAACGAGGCAGGGGGTAAGGACACTGAAGCTTTCTTT
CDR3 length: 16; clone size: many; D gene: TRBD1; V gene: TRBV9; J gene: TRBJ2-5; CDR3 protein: CASSASPLDRVETQYF; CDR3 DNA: TGTGCCAGCAGCGCCAGCCCCCTTGACAGGGTAGAGACCCAGTACTTC
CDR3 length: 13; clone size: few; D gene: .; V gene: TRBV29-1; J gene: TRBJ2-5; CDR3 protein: CSVSFTNQETQYF; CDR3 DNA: TGCAGCGTCTCTTTTACGAACCAAGAGACCCAGTACTTC
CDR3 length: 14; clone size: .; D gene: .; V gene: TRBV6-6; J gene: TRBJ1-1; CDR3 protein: CASSYSTVGTEAFF; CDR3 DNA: TGTGCCAGCAGTTACTCGACAGTTGGCACTGAAGCTTTCTTT
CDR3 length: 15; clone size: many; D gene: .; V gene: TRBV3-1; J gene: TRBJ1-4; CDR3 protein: CASSQVWPDNEKLFF; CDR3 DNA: TGTGCCAGCAGCCAAGTATGGCCCGATAATGAAAAACTGTTTTTT
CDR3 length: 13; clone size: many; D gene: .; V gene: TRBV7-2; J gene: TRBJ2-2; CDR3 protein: CASSLVGLGELFF; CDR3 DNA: TGTGCCAGCAGCTTAGTGGGGCTCGGGGAGCTGTTTTTT
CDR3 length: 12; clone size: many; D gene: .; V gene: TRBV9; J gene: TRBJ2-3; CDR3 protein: CASSATSDTQYF; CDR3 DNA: TGTGCCAGCAGCGCAACATCAGATACGCAGTATTTT
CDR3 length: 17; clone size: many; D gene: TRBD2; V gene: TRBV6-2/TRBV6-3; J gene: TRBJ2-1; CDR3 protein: CASSELAAPEGDNEQFF; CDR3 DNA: TGTGCCAGCAGTGAACTAGCGGCACCCGAGGGAGACAATGAGCAGTTCTTC
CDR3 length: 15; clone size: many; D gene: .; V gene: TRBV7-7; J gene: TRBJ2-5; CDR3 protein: CASSLRERSTETQYF; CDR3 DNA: TGTGCTAGCAGCTTAAGGGAGCGGAGCACGGAGACCCAGTACTTC
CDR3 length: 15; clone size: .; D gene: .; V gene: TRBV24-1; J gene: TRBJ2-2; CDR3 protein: CATSDGQPNTGELFF; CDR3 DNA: TGTGCCACCAGTGATGGACAGCCAAACACCGGGGAGCTGTTTTTT
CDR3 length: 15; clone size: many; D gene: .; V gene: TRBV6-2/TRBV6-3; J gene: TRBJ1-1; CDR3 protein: CASSLAGWGGTEAFF; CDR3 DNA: TGTGCCAGCAGCCTGGCAGGGTGGGGAGGCACTGAAGCTTTCTTT
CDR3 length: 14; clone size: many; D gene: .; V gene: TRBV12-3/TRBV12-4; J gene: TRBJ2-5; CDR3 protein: CASSSSDSQETQYF; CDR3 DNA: TGTGCCAGCAGTTCCTCAGACAGTCAAGAGACCCAGTACTTC
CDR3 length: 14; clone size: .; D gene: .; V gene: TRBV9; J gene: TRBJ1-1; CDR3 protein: CASSVEDLNTEAFF; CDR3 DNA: TGTGCCAGCAGCGTAGAGGACTTGAACACTGAAGCTTTCTTT
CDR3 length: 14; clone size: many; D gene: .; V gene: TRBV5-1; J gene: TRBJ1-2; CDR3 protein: CASSLTEANYGYTF; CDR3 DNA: TGCGCCAGCAGCTTGACAGAAGCCAACTATGGCTACACCTTC
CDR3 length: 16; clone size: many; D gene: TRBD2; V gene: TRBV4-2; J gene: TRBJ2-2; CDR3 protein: CASSQAKVAGPGELFF; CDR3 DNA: TGTGCCAGCAGCCAAGCTAAGGTAGCGGGGCCCGGGGAGCTGTTTTTT
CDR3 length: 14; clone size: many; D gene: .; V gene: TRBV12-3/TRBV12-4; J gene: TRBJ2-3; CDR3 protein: CASSPGSGGDTQYF; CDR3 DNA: TGTGCCAGCAGCCCGGGGAGCGGAGGAGATACGCAGTATTTT
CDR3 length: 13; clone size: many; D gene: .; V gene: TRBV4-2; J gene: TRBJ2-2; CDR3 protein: CASSRLSTGELFF; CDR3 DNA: TGTGCCAGCAGCCGCCTTTCCACCGGGGAGCTGTTTTTT
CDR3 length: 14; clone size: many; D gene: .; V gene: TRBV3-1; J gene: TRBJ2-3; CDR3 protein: CASSLTSSGDTQYF; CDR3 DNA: TGTGCCAGCAGCCTAACTAGCAGTGGAGATACGCAGTATTTT
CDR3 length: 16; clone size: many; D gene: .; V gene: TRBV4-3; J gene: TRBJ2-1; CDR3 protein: CASSQDWGQGHNEQFF; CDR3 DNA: TGCGCCAGCAGCCAAGATTGGGGTCAGGGGCACAATGAGCAGTTCTTC
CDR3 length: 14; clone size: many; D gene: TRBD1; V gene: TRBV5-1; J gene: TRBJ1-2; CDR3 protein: CASSRWDRSYGYTF; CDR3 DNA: TGCGCCAGCAGCAGATGGGACAGGAGCTATGGCTACACCTTC
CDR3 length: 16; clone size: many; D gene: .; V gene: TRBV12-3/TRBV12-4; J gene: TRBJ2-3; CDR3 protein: CASSFGPDYDTDTQYF; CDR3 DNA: TGTGCCAGCAGTTTTGGTCCGGATTATGATACAGATACGCAGTATTTT
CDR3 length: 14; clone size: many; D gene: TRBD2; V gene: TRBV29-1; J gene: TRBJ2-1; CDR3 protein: CSVLGLAEYNEQFF; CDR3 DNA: TGCAGCGTTCTGGGACTAGCGGAATACAATGAGCAGTTCTTC
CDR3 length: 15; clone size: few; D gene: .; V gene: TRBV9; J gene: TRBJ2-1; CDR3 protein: CASSVEGLSYNEQFF; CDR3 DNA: TGTGCCAGCAGCGTAGAAGGGCTATCCTACAATGAGCAGTTCTTC
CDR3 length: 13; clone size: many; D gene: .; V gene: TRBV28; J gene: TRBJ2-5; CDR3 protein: CASSSAQQETQYF; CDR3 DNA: TGTGCCAGCAGTTCCGCCCAGCAAGAGACCCAGTACTTC
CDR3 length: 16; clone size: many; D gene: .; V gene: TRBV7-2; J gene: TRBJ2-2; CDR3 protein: CASSLALGFGTGELFF; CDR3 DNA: TGTGCCAGCAGCTTAGCGCTCGGTTTCGGCACCGGGGAGCTGTTTTTT
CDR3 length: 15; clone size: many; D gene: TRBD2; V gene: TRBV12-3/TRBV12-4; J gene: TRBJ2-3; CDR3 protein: CASSYSGGPADTQYF; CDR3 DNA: TGTGCCAGCAGTTACAGCGGGGGGCCGGCAGATACGCAGTATTTT
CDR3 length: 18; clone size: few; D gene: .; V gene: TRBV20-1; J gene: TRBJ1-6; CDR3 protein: CSASPDPLTVPYNSPLHF; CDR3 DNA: TGCAGTGCTAGTCCAGATCCCCTGACAGTGCCCTATAATTCACCCCTCCACTTT
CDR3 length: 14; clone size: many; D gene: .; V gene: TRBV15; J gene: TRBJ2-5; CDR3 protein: CATSRDTRQETQYF; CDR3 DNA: TGTGCCACCAGCAGAGACACTAGACAAGAGACCCAGTACTTC